This record concerns one T cell receptor beta chain sequence. The data derive from a study of blood T cell repertoires in COVID-19. Background on the study: Acute-phase and convalescent COVID-19 samples originated in the United States, Italy and Spain. PBMCs, B-cell-depleted T cells, or T cells provided the cDNA or gDNA that made up the material.

Original data processing: Amplification from reference gene primers served as the basis for estimated nucleated cell counts. Assay used: immunoSEQ multiplex PCR; TCRdb lists only in-frame clones, some missing. D and trimming were read from the DNA, whereas the V and J calls and clone size are those reported in that table. The table includes about 250,000 clones, approximately 80% detected once. CDR3 length equals 12 residues. CDR1 is SGHRS, CDR2 YFSETQ, per germline. The ends were cut back, 4 bases at V and 0 bases at J, with 4 bases in the middle. Material: peripheral blood. The chain recombines TRBV5-1 with TRBJ1-1; D is unclear. The clonotype originates from a man aged 80 or over with acute or convalescent COVID-19. The CDR3 is CASSEVNTEAFF. CDR3 DNA sequence: TGCGCCAGCAGCGAGGTGAACACTGAAGCTTTCTTT. Full variable domain (missing parts from reference TRBV5-1 and TRBJ1-1): KAGVTQTPRYLIKTRGQQVTLSCSPISGHRSVSWYQQTPGQGLQFLFEYFSETQRNKGNFPGRFSGRQFSNSRSEMNVSTLELGDSALYLCASSEVNTEAFFGQGTRLTVV.